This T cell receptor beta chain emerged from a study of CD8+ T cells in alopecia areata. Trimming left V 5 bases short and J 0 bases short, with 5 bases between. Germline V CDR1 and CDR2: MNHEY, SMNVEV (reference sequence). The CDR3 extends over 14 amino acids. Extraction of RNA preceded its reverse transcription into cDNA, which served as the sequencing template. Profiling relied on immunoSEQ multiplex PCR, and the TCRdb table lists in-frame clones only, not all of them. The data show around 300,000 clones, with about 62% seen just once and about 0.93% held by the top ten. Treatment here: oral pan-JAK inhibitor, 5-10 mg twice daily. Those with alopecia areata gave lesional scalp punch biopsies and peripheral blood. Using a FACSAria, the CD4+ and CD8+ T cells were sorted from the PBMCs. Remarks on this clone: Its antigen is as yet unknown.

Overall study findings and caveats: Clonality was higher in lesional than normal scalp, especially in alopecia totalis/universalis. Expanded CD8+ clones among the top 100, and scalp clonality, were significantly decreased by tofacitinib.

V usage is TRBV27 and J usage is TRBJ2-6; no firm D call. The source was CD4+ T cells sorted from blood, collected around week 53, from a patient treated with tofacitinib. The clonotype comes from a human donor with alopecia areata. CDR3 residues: CASSLFSGANVLTF. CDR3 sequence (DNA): TGTGCCAGCAGTCTCTTCTCTGGGGCCAACGTCCTGACTTTC.